Listed here are 29 T cell receptor beta chains from one sample, sequenced in a study of blood T cell repertoires in COVID-19. TCRdb keeps only in-frame clones here, not all; method: immunoSEQ multiplex PCR. The sample records some 270,000 clones, around nine tenths being singletons. Sequencing used peripheral blood. These receptors originate from a man in his fifties or sixties with acute or convalescent COVID-19.

The rearrangement links TRBV25-1 to TRBJ2-7; 8 bases align to TRBD1. J gave up 2 bases and V 8 bases, and 5 bases lay outside the gene matches. Germline V gene data show CDR1 as MGHDK and CDR2 as SYGVNS. This CDR3 is 13 amino acids long. For the CDR3, the DNA is TGTGCCAGCTGGGGACAGGCCACCTACGAGCAGTACTTC. This translates into CASWGQATYEQYF.

The CDR3 loop reads CASKAPTLNTGELFF. Here the CDR3 DNA reads TGTGCCAGCAAGGCGCCGACTCTGAACACCGGGGAGCTGTTTTTT. V and J are TRBV3-1 (or the pseudogene TRBV3-2) and TRBJ2-2; D remains ambiguous. This CDR3 contains 15 residues. Trimming removed 7 bases at V and 1 base at J, with 13 bases between. CDR1 and CDR2 from the germline V gene are LGHDT and YNNKEL (reference sequence).

This sequence joins TRBV7-2 and TRBJ2-1, with 10 bases that match TRBD1. The V gene's germline CDR1 is SGHTA and CDR2 FQGNSA. The CDR3 runs to 15 residues. J lost 5 bases, V lost 4 bases, and 5 bases had no gene match. The CDR3 loop is CASSSSGTGDNEQFF. In DNA, the CDR3 is TGTGCCAGCAGCTCCTCCGGGACAGGGGACAATGAGCAGTTCTTC.

This chain joins TRBV6-4 and TRBJ1-5; D is possibly TRBD1 (5 bases). Germline CDR1 is MRHNA and CDR2 is SNTAGT. The CDR3 loop spans 13 amino acids. V was shortened by 3 bases and J by 7 bases, with 10 bases between the two germline ends. CDR3 in amino acids: CASSEFQGQPQHF. In DNA form, the CDR3 reads TGTGCCAGCAGTGAGTTCCAGGGCCAGCCCCAGCATTTT.

This clone was picked up a small number of times. The V call is TRBV6-2 or TRBV6-3, the J call TRBJ1-3; a possible D gene is TRBD1 (5 bases). Trimming pared 5 bases from V and 0 bases from J, leaving 14 bases between. The CDR3 is 16 residues long. The germline gives CDR1 MNHEY, CDR2 SVGEGT. The CDR3 DNA is TGTGCCAGCAGTCCCGGTAGGGGTTTCTCTGGAAACACCATATATTTT. Its translation is CASSPGRGFSGNTIYF.

This chain links TRBV3-1 (or the pseudogene TRBV3-2) with TRBJ2-3; 9 bases map to TRBD2. The germline CDR1 and CDR2 sequences are LGHDT and YNNKEL (reference sequence). This CDR3 contains 16 residues. Trimming at V came to 4 bases and at J to 2 bases, leaving 7 bases not matched to a gene. CDR3 in amino acids: CASSRGSGGTTDTQYF. The DNA of the CDR3 is TGTGCCAGCAGCCGAGGAAGCGGGGGGACCACAGATACGCAGTATTTT.

This sequence joins TRBV30 and TRBJ2-3; a possible D gene is TRBD1 (5 bases). Germline CDR1 reads GTSNPN; CDR2 reads SVGIG (reference sequence). The CDR3 extends over 14 amino acids. V gave up 0 bases and J gave up 6 bases, with 13 bases separating them. The CDR3 region is CAWSVARASDTQYF. Written as DNA, the CDR3 is TGTGCCTGGAGTGTTGCCAGGGCGTCGGATACGCAGTATTTT. The full variable domain, in which reference TRBV30 and TRBJ2-3 provide the parts outside the CDR3, is SQTIHQWPATLVQPVGSPLSLECTVEGTSNPNLYWYRQAAGRGLQLLFYSVGIGQISSEVPQNLSASRPQDRQFILSSKKLLLSDSGFYLCAWSVARASDTQYFGPGTRLTVL.

V gene TRBV9 combines with J gene TRBJ2-3, with TRBD2 matching 7 bases. Germline CDR1 and CDR2: SGDLS and YYNGEE. The length of the CDR3 is 18 residues. The junction had 16 bases not matched to a gene; V was cut back by 0 bases and J by 6 bases. DNA for the CDR3: TGTGCCAGCAGCGTAGATCGCGGCGGCGGGGGAGGCCAGGATACGCAGTATTTT. Amino acids: CASSVDRGGGGGQDTQYF. Looking up the rest from reference TRBV9 and TRBJ2-3 gives the full variable domain: DSGVTQTPKHLITATGQRVTLRCSPRSGDLSVYWYQQSLDQGLQFLIQYYNGEERAKGNILERFSAQQFPDLHSELNLSSLELGDSALYFCASSVDRGGGGGQDTQYFGPGTRLTVL.

The V call is TRBV6-6, the J call TRBJ1-6, with D possibly being TRBD1 (5 bases). The CDR3 runs 14 residues. The germline gives CDR1 MNHNY, CDR2 SVGAGI (reference sequence). Between the trimmed V and J ends, which lost 2 bases and 8 bases, there was a span of 10 bases. CDR3 protein: CASSYRGRDSPLHF. For the CDR3, the DNA is TGTGCCAGCAGTTACAGGGGTCGGGATTCACCCCTCCACTTT.

J is TRBJ2-7 and V is TRBV6-6; D gene uncertain. V dropped 2 bases and J dropped 2 bases, with 10 bases sitting between them. The CDR3 is made up of 14 amino acids. Germline loops: CDR1 MNHNY, CDR2 SVGAGI (reference sequence). The CDR3 is CASSYSVRAYEQYF. DNA of the CDR3: TGTGCCAGCAGTTACAGCGTCCGGGCCTACGAGCAGTACTTC.

V is TRBV18 and J is TRBJ2-5, with 7 bases matching TRBD2. CDR1 and CDR2 from the germline V gene are KGHSH and LQKENI. The CDR3 totals 13 residues. V was pared by 4 bases and J by 5 bases, with 4 bases of the junction left unmatched. The CDR3 region is CASSLTSDETQYF. In nucleotides, the CDR3 is TGTGCCAGCTCACTAACTAGCGACGAGACCCAGTACTTC.

The chain joins TRBV29-1 to TRBJ2-3; TRBD1 aligns across 8 bases. V lost 4 bases and J lost 2; bases outside the gene matches: 2. The CDR3 is made up of 13 amino acids. CDR1 SQVTM and CDR2 ANQGSEA come from the germline V gene. Here the CDR3 reads CSVGTGFTDTQYF. The DNA for the CDR3 is TGCAGCGTTGGGACAGGGTTCACAGATACGCAGTATTTT.

The chain couples TRBV7-3 to TRBJ2-1; the match to TRBD1 covers 7 bases. The CDR3 runs to 14 residues. Germline loops: CDR1 SGHTA, CDR2 FQGTGA. V was clipped by 3 bases and J by 1 base; unmatched bases: 0. The CDR3 sequence is CASSLGQSYNEQFF. In nucleotides, the CDR3 is TGTGCCAGCAGCTTGGGACAGTCCTACAATGAGCAGTTCTTC.

V is TRBV3-1 (or the pseudogene TRBV3-2) and J is TRBJ2-3; 7 bases fit TRBD1. The CDR3 sequence is 16 residues long. Germline V gene sequence: CDR1 LGHDT, CDR2 YNNKEL (reference sequence). The trim removed 1 base at V and 0 bases at J, leaving 4 bases unmatched. CDR3 residues: CASSQGRGMSTDTQYF. CDR3 bases: TGTGCCAGCAGCCAAGGCAGGGGGATGAGCACAGATACGCAGTATTTT.

The chain combines TRBV7-9 with TRBJ2-3; 8 positions match TRBD2. This CDR3 is built from 15 residues. Germline loops: CDR1 SEHNR, CDR2 FQNEAQ (reference sequence). The J segment lost 0 bases and the V segment lost 5 bases, leaving 4 bases of the junction unmatched. CDR3 DNA sequence: TGTGCCAGCAGCGGGCGGGGGGTAAGCACAGATACGCAGTATTTT. Protein sequence: CASSGRGVSTDTQYF.

The chain combines TRBV4-2 with TRBJ1-2, with a tentative D call TRBD1 (6 bases). Trimming took off 7 bases at V and 1 base at J, with 16 bases between the two ends. Per the germline V gene, CDR1 is LGHNA and CDR2 is YNFKEQ. This CDR3 comprises 15 residues. The CDR3 reads CASTKDGGLNYGYTF. The DNA for the CDR3 is TGTGCCAGCACCAAAGACGGGGGGCTTAACTATGGCTACACCTTC.

V usage is TRBV27 and J usage is TRBJ2-7, with 9 bases lining up with TRBD1. Trimming cost V 3 bases and J 1 base; bases outside gene matches: 7. Per the germline V gene, CDR1 is MNHEY and CDR2 is SMNVEV (reference sequence). The CDR3 totals 16 residues. The CDR3 DNA sequence: TGTGCCAGCAGTTTCCTACAGGGGGCGAGGTCCTACGAGCAGTACTTC. Protein: CASSFLQGARSYEQYF.

The rearrangement joins TRBV11-3 to TRBJ2-1; D possibly corresponds to TRBD1 (5 bases). CDR3 size: 18 residues. Trimming took off 6 bases at V and 2 bases at J, with 23 bases between the two ends. The germline V gene encodes CDR1 SGHNT and CDR2 YENEEA. CDR3 region: CASSPWSAGQGAYNEQFF. DNA of the CDR3: TGTGCCAGCAGTCCATGGAGCGCAGGCCAAGGGGCCTACAATGAGCAGTTCTTC.

The count of this clone is one. DNA for the CDR3: TGTGCTAGTGGGCGGATTAGCGAGGGAGAGACCCAGTACTTC. It yields the protein CASGRISEGETQYF. The rearrangement uses TRBV12-5 and TRBJ2-5; D possibly corresponds to TRBD2 (5 bases). The CDR3 is 14 amino acids. CDR1 and CDR2 (germline): LGHNT, FRNRAP. Trimming pared 6 bases from V and 4 bases from J, leaving 15 bases between.

This chain links TRBV15 with TRBJ2-3; D unresolved. Trimming took 1 base from V and 2 from J, leaving 7 bases between them. The CDR3 spans 14 residues. Germline loops: CDR1 LNHNV, CDR2 YYDKDF (reference sequence). DNA for the CDR3: TGTGCCACCAGCAGAGGGCAGGACACAGATACGCAGTATTTT. This encodes CATSRGQDTDTQYF.

This chain joins TRBV2 and TRBJ1-2, with a possible D match to TRBD1 (6 bases). The germline CDR1 and CDR2 sequences are SNHLY and FYNNEI. The V and J ends lost 6 bases and 4 bases respectively, with 15 bases between them. CDR3 size: 14 residues. In DNA form, the CDR3 reads TGTGCCAGCAGGGACGATACAGGGAGCTATGGCTACACCTTC. Protein: CASRDDTGSYGYTF.

This rearrangement joins TRBV9 to TRBJ1-2, with D perhaps TRBD1 (6 bases). Per germline, CDR1 SGDLS and CDR2 YYNGEE. The CDR3 runs 15 residues. Between the trimmed V and J ends, which lost 3 bases and 6 bases, there was a span of 18 bases. Here the CDR3 DNA reads TGTGCCAGCAGCGAGGGGGAGGGACGCCCGAATGGCTACACCTTC. It codes for CASSEGEGRPNGYTF. The variable domain in full, completed from reference TRBV9 and TRBJ1-2, reads DSGVTQTPKHLITATGQRVTLRCSPRSGDLSVYWYQQSLDQGLQFLIQYYNGEERAKGNILERFSAQQFPDLHSELNLSSLELGDSALYFCASSEGEGRPNGYTFGSGTRLTVV.

CDR3 DNA: TGTGCCTGGAGTGTTTTAGGATTAGCGTGTACCTTC. Protein sequence: CAWSVLGLACTF. The chain has TRBV30 and TRBJ1-2; D unresolved. This CDR3 contains 12 residues. V was shortened by 0 bases and J by 14 bases, with 16 bases between the two germline ends. Germline V CDR1 and CDR2: GTSNPN, SVGIG (reference sequence).

This chain joins TRBV5-5 and TRBJ2-2, with 8 bases aligning to TRBD1. With 4 bases clipped from V and 6 bases from J, the junction kept 8 bases outside the gene matches. Looked up from germline, CDR1 is SGHKS and CDR2 is YYEKEE (reference sequence). CDR3 length: 15 amino acids. The CDR3 loop reads CASSPGVTGAGELFF. The CDR3 DNA reads as TGTGCCAGCAGCCCGGGGGTGACAGGGGCCGGGGAGCTGTTTTTT.

The rearrangement uses TRBV5-5 and TRBJ1-1, with TRBD1 as a possible D gene (6 bases). CDR1 SGHKS and CDR2 YYEKEE come from the germline V gene (reference sequence). CDR3 size: 17 residues. The V end was cut by 5 bases, the J end by 0 bases, with 20 bases between. CDR3 amino acids: CASSSGGGAGMNTEAFF. The DNA of the CDR3 is TGTGCCAGCAGTTCCGGCGGGGGGGCAGGGATGAACACTGAAGCTTTCTTT.

Comments on this clone: The junction does not match germline at one end; this may be a read error. The chain employs TRBV7-7 and TRBJ1-3; possible D gene TRBD1, 6 bases. The CDR3 runs 20 residues. Germline lookup yields CDR1 SSHAT and CDR2 FNYEAQ (reference sequence). CDR3 nucleotides: TGTGCTAGCAGCCCATCGGGGGGCCTTCTACGTTCCGACTCTGGAAACACCATATATTTT. It yields the protein CASSPSGGLLRSDSGNTIYF.

The V call is TRBV3-1 (or the pseudogene TRBV3-2), the J call TRBJ2-6, with a tentative D call TRBD2 (6 bases). The V end lost 1 base, the J end lost 5 bases, and 18 bases lay between the germline ends. The CDR3 has 18 amino acids. Per germline, CDR1 LGHDT and CDR2 YNNKEL (reference sequence). CDR3 sequence (DNA): TGTGCCAGCAGCCAAGTCGGGGGAGAGCTCGCTAGGGCCAACGTCCTGACTTTC. Its translation is CASSQVGGELARANVLTF.

The V and J genes are TRBV2 and TRBJ2-3, with unresolved D. From germline, CDR1 is SNHLY and CDR2 FYNNEI. The CDR3 runs to 14 residues. V dropped 3 bases and J dropped 2 bases, with 9 bases sitting between them. This CDR3 reads CASSDGRFTDTQYF. Here the CDR3 DNA reads TGTGCCAGCAGTGACGGCAGGTTCACAGATACGCAGTATTTT.

This chain connects TRBV13 to TRBJ2-7; 9 bases line up with TRBD1. The germline CDR1 and CDR2 sequences are PRHDT and FYEKMQ (reference sequence). V lost 3 bases to trimming and J lost 5 bases; unmatched junction nucleotides: 5. The CDR3 consists of 14 residues. The CDR3 loop is CASSFGTGIHEQYF. CDR3 DNA sequence: TGTGCCAGCAGCTTTGGGACAGGGATACACGAGCAGTACTTC.